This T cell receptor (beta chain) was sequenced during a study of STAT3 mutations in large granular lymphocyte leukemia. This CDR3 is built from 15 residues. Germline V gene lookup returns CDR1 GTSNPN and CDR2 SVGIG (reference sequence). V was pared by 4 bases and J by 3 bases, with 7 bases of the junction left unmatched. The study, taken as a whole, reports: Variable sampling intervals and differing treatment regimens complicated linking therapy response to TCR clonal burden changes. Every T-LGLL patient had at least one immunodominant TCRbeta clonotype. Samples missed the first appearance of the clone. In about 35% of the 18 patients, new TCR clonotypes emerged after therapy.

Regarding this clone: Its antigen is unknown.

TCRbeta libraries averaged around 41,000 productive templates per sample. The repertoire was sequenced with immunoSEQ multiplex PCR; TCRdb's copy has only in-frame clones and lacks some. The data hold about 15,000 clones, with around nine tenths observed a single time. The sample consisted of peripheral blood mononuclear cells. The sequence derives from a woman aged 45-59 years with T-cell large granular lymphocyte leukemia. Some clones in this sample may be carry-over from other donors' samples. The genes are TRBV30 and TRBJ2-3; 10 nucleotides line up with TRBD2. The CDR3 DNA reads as TGTGCCTGGACGAGGACTAGCGGAATGACAGATACGCAGTATTTT. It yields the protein CAWTRTSGMTDTQYF.